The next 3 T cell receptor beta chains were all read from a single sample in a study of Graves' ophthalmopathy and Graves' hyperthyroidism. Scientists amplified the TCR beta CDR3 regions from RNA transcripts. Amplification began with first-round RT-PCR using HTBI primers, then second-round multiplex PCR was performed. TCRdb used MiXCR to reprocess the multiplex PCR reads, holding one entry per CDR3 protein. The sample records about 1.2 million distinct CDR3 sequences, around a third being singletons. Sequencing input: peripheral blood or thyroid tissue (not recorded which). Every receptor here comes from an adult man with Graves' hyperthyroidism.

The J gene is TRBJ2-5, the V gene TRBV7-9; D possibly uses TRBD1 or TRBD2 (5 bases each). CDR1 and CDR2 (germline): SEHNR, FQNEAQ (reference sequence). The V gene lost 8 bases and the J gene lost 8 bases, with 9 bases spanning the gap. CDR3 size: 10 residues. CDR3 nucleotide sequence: TGTGCCAGCCGCCGGGACACCCAGTACTTC. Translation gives CASRRDTQYF.

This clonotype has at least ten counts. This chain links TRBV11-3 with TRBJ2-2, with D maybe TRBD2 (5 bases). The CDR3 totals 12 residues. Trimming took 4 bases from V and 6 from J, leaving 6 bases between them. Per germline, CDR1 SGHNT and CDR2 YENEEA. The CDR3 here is CASSWRAGELFF. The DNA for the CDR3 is TGTGCCAGCAGCTGGCGGGCCGGGGAGCTGTTTTTT.

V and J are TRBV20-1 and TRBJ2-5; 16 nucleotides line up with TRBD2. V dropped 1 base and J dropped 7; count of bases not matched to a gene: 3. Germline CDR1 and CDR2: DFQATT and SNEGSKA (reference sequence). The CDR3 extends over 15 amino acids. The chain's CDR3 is CSARVGTSGRGTQYF. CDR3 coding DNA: TGCAGTGCTAGAGTCGGGACTAGCGGGAGGGGGACCCAGTACTTC.